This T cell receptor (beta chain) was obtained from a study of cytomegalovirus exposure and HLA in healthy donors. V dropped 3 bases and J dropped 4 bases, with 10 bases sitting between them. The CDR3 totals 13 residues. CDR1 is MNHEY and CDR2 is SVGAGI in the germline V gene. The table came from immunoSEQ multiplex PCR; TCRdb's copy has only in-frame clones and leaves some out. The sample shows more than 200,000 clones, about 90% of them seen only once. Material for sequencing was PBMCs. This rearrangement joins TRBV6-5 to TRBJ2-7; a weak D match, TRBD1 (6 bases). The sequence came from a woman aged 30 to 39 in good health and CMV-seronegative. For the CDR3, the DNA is TGTGCCAGCAGTTATACAGGGAAATACGAGCAGTACTTC. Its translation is CASSYTGKYEQYF.